This T cell receptor (beta chain) was observed in a study of T cells in Graves' hyperthyroidism and ophthalmopathy (dated by TCRdb to about 2019). Regarding the research as a whole: Peripheral blood was collected at initial diagnosis, before any treatment. Whether ophthalmopathy could be predicted prospectively was tested in an independent validation cohort made up of roughly 20 hyperthyroidism patients plus 17 patients who later progressed to ophthalmopathy. The study also compared thyroid tissue and blood T-cell repertoires from five or six Graves' hyperthyroidism patients. A discovery cohort of around 98 patients, roughly 43 with Graves' ophthalmopathy and fewer than 65 with stable Graves' hyperthyroidism, was used to find distinguishing TCR V-J signatures. Following sampling, methimazole starting at 30 mg daily was given to hyperthyroidism patients, and high-dose intravenous methylprednisolone was given to ophthalmopathy patients. The paper describes TCR Vbeta CDR3 sequencing of 130 to 150 peripheral blood samples, made up of some 42 ophthalmopathy patients, around 73 hyperthyroidism patients and 17 progressor patients. The 100 discovery patients were randomly split 7:3 into training and test sets.

Hyperthyroidism patients were newly diagnosed, with disease duration under 2 months, and aged 18 to 65 years. The study excluded patients with uncontrolled infections, other autoimmune diseases, pregnancy or lactation. Diagnoses were established on the basis of clinical symptoms, serum thyroxine and TRAb, thyroid ultrasound, and orbital computed tomography. Blood from progressor patients was collected at the time of first diagnosis with hyperthyroidism, before any ophthalmopathy symptoms had appeared. PBMCs were separated from approximately 9.9 ml of fresh peripheral blood using Ficoll-Paque density gradient centrifugation. Progressor patients were initially diagnosed with Graves' hyperthyroidism and developed ophthalmopathy during follow-up. Trizol reagent was used to extract total RNA, and RNA quality was then checked on an Agilent 2100 Bioanalyzer. Ten or more counts support this clonotype. What antigen it recognizes has not been identified. Base qualities are not at hand, and no much larger clone is one base apart.

The TCR beta CDR3 regions were amplified from RNA transcripts. For the first round of RT-PCR on the TCR CDR3, the HTBI primer set was used together with the Qiagen OneStep RT-PCR kit. The libraries were constructed in a second round of multiplex PCR and then size-selected and purified. Libraries were sequenced paired-end with 100 bp reads on an Illumina HiSeq2000. For the original study's pipeline: SOAPnuke was used to process the raw data, with reads discarded if the reads contained adapters or uncalled bases, had a mean Phred below 15, or lacked an exact constant-primer or identifier match. COPE v1.2.5 was used to merge the high-quality paired reads, and each unique nucleotide sequence was defined as a clonotype. Clonotypes were aligned to IMGT TRBV, TRBD and TRBJ reference segments using MiTCR v1.1. The analysis included only V-J combinations with a frequency above 0.0001, which together covered approximately 99% of the repertoires. The TCS score was defined as F50 (clonal expansion) divided by E x V (chaos), with BLOSUM62-based TCRdist calculated between CDR3 peptides within each V-J. Welch's t-statistics and random forest reduced 500 to 650 V-J features to around 14, which were used in a naive Bayes classifier (R e1071). TCRdb redid the processing of the public reads, applying fastp at Q25 and MiXCR, and retained in-frame beta chains. All rows with the same CDR3 protein become a single entry with the most common DNA and genes. The V and J calls follow TCRdb's processing rather than the paper's. In all, the sample holds about 580,000 distinct CDR3 sequences, and roughly 14% of those were seen once. Of the sample, roughly 6.2% is held by the ten largest clones.

General study outcomes and caveats: Ophthalmopathy was separated from stable hyperthyroidism by a 13 V-J signature model, with approximately 89% sensitivity and approximately 84% specificity obtained in cross-validation and 80%/75% obtained in testing. In validation, the model predicted progression to ophthalmopathy with roughly 66% sensitivity and approximately 72% specificity, a median of 6.5 months before onset. Sample size was not statistically predetermined, and blinding of investigators to group allocation was not performed. Most expanded thyroid clonotypes (frequency above 0.001) were also detected in blood, a finding suggesting that blood repertoires may reflect thyroid immune responses.

This sequence originates from a woman aged 25 to 39 with Graves' hyperthyroidism that later progressed to Graves' ophthalmopathy. The sample consisted of blood.

The DNA sequence is TGTGCCAGCAGTTCCCCCCAGTCCCGGTACCAAGAGACCCAGTACTTC. This translates into CASSSPQSRYQETQYF. The rearranged segments are TRBV28 and TRBJ2-5, with the D gene call left open. The CDR3 spans 16 residues, from the cysteine through the phenylalanine. Left in the record is the CDR3 DNA by itself, 48 bases read in frame from the first base. For CDR1 and CDR2, the germline V gene lists MDHEN and SYDVKM. Trimming removed 4 bases from V and 0 bases from J, leaving 15 bases between the germline ends.